The present entry profiles one T cell receptor beta chain with its context. Antigen: not known. The entry originates in a study of shared clonotypes between healthy human individuals. Broader study findings: Naive subsets generally had larger estimated richness than memory subsets.

The CDR3 extends over 14 amino acids. Germline V gene sequence: CDR1 SGHNT, CDR2 YYREEE (reference sequence). The V end lost 2 bases, the J end lost 6 bases, and 14 bases lay between the germline ends. Assay execution took place at the deep level. Over several immunoSEQ plates, each subset's genomic DNA was distributed in even portions. Data came from immunoSEQ multiplex PCR; TCRdb stores just in-frame clones and leaves some out. The table includes 1,100,000 or so clones, around 78% detected once. Investigators divided CD4+ cells into CD45RA+ naive and CD45RA-negative memory subsets. The receptor comes from a young man in good health. Some clones in this sample may be carry-over from other donors' samples. The V call is TRBV5-4, the J call TRBJ1-2; the D gene is possibly TRBD1 (6 bases). Source material: memory CD4+ T cells from PBMCs. The sample's subset: CD45RA-negative fraction. CDR3 DNA sequence: TGTGCCAGCAGCTTAGATTCAGGGGTCCATGGCTACACCTTC. Its translation: CASSLDSGVHGYTF. Full variable domain (outside the CDR3, taken from reference TRBV5-4 and TRBJ1-2): ETGVTQSPTHLIKTRGQQVTLRCSSQSGHNTVSWYQQALGQGPQFIFQYYREEENGRGNFPPRFSGLQFPNYSSELNVNALELDDSALYLCASSLDSGVHGYTFGSGTRLTVV.